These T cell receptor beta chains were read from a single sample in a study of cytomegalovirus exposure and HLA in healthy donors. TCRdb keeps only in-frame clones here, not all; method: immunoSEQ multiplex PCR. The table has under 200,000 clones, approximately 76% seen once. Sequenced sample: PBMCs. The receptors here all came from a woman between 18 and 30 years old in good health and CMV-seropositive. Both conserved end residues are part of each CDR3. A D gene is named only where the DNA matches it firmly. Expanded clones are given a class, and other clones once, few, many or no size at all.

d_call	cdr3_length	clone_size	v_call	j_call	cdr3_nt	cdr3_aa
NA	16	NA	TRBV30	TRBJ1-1	TGTGCCTGGAGTCAAGTCCTCAGCGGACCAAACACTGAAGCTTTCTTT	CAWSQVLSGPNTEAFF
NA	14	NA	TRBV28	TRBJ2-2	TGTGCCAGCAGTTCGGACAGACCCACCGGGGAGCTGTTTTTT	CASSSDRPTGELFF
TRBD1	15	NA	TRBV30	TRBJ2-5	TGTGCCTGGAGTCCACTGACAGGGGGCCAGGAGACCCAGTACTTC	CAWSPLTGGQETQYF
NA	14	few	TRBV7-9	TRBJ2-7	TGTTCCAGCAGCTCCTCGGGCGGGACCTACGAGCAGTACTTC	CSSSSSGGTYEQYF
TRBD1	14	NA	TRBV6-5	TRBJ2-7	TGTGCCAGCAGCTCCCCGGGACAGGGCTACGAGCAGTACTTC	CASSSPGQGYEQYF
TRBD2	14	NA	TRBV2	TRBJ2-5	TGTGCCAGCAGTGAACTTAGCGGGGGGGAGACCCAGTACTTC	CASSELSGGETQYF
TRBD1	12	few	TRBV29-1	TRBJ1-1	TGCAGCGTTGGGACAGGTGGGTCTGAAGCTTTCTTT	CSVGTGGSEAFF
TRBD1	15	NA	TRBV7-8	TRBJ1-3	TGTGCCAGCAGCTTAGGCAGGGGGCTAGGAAACACCATATATTTT	CASSLGRGLGNTIYF
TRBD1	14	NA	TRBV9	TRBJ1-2	TGTGCCAGCAGCGAAACCGGGACAGGGGGGGGTTACACCTTC	CASSETGTGGGYTF
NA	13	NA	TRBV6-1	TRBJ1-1	TGTGCCAGCAGTGGCAGGGAGAACACTGAAGCTTTCTTT	CASSGRENTEAFF
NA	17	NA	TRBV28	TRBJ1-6	TGTGCCAGCAGCATCCACGACCAGGGGACCTATAATTCACCCCTCCACTTT	CASSIHDQGTYNSPLHF
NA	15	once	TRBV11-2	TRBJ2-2	TGTGCCAGCAGCCCACAGGTGACCTACACCGGGGAGCTGTTTTTT	CASSPQVTYTGELFF
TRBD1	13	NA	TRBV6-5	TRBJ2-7	TGTGCCAGCAGTCGGACAGGGGCCTACGAGCAGTACTTC	CASSRTGAYEQYF
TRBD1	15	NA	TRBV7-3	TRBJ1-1	TGTGCCAGCAGCTCTTCCCCGACAGGGGGATCTGAAGCTTTCTTT	CASSSSPTGGSEAFF
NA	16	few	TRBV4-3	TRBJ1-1	TGCGCCAGCAGCCAACAGGGATCTAGGGGGAACACTGAAGCTTTCTTT	CASSQQGSRGNTEAFF
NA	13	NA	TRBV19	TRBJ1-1	TGTGCCAGTAGTGCAGGGGTAAGCACTGAAGCTTTCTTT	CASSAGVSTEAFF
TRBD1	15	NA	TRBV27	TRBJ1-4	TGTGCCAGCAGACCCGACAGGGAAATCGGTGAAAAACTGTTTTTT	CASRPDREIGEKLFF
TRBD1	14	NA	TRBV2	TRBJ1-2	TGTGCCAGCAAAAATCCGGGACAGGGCTATGGCTACACCTTC	CASKNPGQGYGYTF
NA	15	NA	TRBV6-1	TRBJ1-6	TGTGCCAGCAGTCCCAGGGCTCTTTATAATTCACCCCTCCACTTT	CASSPRALYNSPLHF
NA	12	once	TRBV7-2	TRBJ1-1	TGTGCCAGCAGTCATCCGGGAGCCGAAGCTTTCTTT	CASSHPGAEAFF
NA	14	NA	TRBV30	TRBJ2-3	TGTGCCTGGAGTGTAAGACTTGGCACAGATACGCAGTATTTT	CAWSVRLGTDTQYF
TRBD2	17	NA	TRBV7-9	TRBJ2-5	TGTGCCAGCAGCTTATCCGAGACTAGCGGGGGGGCGGAGACCCAGTACTTC	CASSLSETSGGAETQYF
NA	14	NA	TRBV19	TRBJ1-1	TGTGCCAGTAGTATAGAGGGTTCCAGGGGAAGGGCTTTCTTT	CASSIEGSRGRAFF
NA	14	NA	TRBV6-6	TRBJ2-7	TGTGCCAGCAGTTGGAACCCCCGGGCCTACGAGCAGTACTTC	CASSWNPRAYEQYF
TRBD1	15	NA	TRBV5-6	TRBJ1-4	TGTGCCAGCAGCTTGACGGGACAGGGGAGTTCAAAACTGTTTTTT	CASSLTGQGSSKLFF
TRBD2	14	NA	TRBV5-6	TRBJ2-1	TGTGCCAGCGAGGGGCGGGAGACCTACAATGAGCAGTTCTTC	CASEGRETYNEQFF
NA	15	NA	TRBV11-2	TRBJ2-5	TGTGCCAGCAGCTTAGGGGGGCAGCGTCAAGAGACCCAGTACTTC	CASSLGGQRQETQYF
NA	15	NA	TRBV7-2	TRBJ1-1	TGTGCCAGCAGCGCGGCGGGGGTGCGGGACACTGAAGCTTTCTTT	CASSAAGVRDTEAFF
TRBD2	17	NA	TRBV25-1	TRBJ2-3	TGTGCCAGCAGTCAAGCCCCCCAGCGGGGGGGGGCAGATACGCAGTATTTT	CASSQAPQRGGADTQYF
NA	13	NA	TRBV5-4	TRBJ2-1	TGTGCCAGCAGCTTGGATATAGGGGCTCAGCAGTTCTTC	CASSLDIGAQQFF
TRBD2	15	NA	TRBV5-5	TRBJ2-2	TGTGCCAGCAGCGGCGGGGGGAAGAACACCGGGGAGCTGTTTTTT	CASSGGGKNTGELFF
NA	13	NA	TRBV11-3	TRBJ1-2	TGTGCCAGCAGCTCCCCGGGAGGAGGCGGCTACACCTTC	CASSSPGGGGYTF
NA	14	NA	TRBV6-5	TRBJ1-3	TGTGCCAGCAGCATAACGGGCTCTGGAAACACCATATATTTT	CASSITGSGNTIYF
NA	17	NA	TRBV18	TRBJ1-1	TGTGCCAGCTCACCACCGATCGGGTTGACAGTTAATACTGAAGCTTTCTTT	CASSPPIGLTVNTEAFF
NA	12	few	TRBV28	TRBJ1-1	TGTGCCAGCAGTTCCACTACCTGTCGGGCTTTCTTT	CASSSTTCRAFF
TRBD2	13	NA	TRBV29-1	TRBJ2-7	TGCAGCGTCACTAGCGGGGTCTCCTACGAGCAGTACTTC	CSVTSGVSYEQYF
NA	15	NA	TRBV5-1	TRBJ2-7	TGCGCCAGCAGCTCAGGCGGTGGGGCTACCTACGAGCAGTACTTC	CASSSGGGATYEQYF
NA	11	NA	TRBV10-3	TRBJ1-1	TGTGCCACCCAGGGCCTCAGGAAAGCTTTCTTT	CATQGLRKAFF
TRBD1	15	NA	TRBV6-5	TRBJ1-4	TGTGCCAGCAGTTATTCGCAAGGGGGACAGTTGGGACTGTTTTTT	CASSYSQGGQLGLFF
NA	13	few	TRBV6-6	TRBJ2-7	TGTGCCAGCAGTTACCCTGGACAGTCCGAGCAGTACTTC	CASSYPGQSEQYF
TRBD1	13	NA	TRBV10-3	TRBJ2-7	TGTGCCATTATGGACAGGACCTCCTACGAGCAGTACTTC	CAIMDRTSYEQYF
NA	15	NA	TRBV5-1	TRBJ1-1	TGCGCCAGCAGCTTTGGGGCAGGATTGAACACTGAAGCTTTCTTT	CASSFGAGLNTEAFF
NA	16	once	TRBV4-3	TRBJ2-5	TGCGCCAGCAGCCAAGAAATTGCGGGTTTGGGAGAGACCCAGTACTTC	CASSQEIAGLGETQYF
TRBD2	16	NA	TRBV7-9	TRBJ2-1	TGTGCCAGCAGCTTAGAGGAAACGGGGGGGCCTGGGATTACGTTCTTC	CASSLEETGGPGITFF
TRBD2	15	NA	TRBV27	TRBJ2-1	TGTGCCAGCAGTTTAAGTCTAGCGGGTATCAATGAGCAGTTCTTC	CASSLSLAGINEQFF
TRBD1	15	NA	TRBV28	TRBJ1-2	TGTGCCAGCCAACCCGGGACAGGAACTCACTATGGCTACACCTTC	CASQPGTGTHYGYTF
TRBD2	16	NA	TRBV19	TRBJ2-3	TGTGCCAGTACCAATCATAGCGGGGGGGCGTGGGATACGCAGTATTTT	CASTNHSGGAWDTQYF
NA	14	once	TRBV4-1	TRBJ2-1	TGCGCCAGCAGCAGCCAAATTCGTCTCCATGAGCAGTTCTTC	CASSSQIRLHEQFF
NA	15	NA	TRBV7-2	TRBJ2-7	TGTGCCAGCAGCTTAGAGGCAGGGGATACCTACGAGCAGTACTTC	CASSLEAGDTYEQYF
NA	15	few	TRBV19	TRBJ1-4	TGTGCCAGTAGTACCCGAACAGGCCGAGGTGAAAAACTGTTTTTT	CASSTRTGRGEKLFF
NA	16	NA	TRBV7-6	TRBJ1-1	TGTGCCAGCAGCTTAGTCGCGTCGTCAGGAAACACTGAAGCTTTCTTT	CASSLVASSGNTEAFF
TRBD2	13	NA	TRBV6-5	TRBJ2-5	TGTGCCAGCAACGTAGCGGGGGAAGGGACCCAGTACTTC	CASNVAGEGTQYF
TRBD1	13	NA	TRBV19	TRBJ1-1	TGTGCCAGTAGTACGGGGACAGAACTTGAAGCTTTCTTT	CASSTGTELEAFF
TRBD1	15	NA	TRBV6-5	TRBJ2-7	TGTGCCAGCAGTCGCAACAGGGGACCCCCCTACGAGCAGTACTTC	CASSRNRGPPYEQYF